Each of the 18 T cell receptor beta chains below was sequenced from the same sample in a study of T cell responses to AZD1222 COVID-19 vaccine. The assay was immunoSEQ multiplex PCR, and TCRdb's table has in-frame clones only and misses some. The sample comprises under 150,000 clones, roughly 92% of which are singletons, and about a tenth rests with the top ten. The sample consisted of peripheral blood, taken 28 days after the second AZD1222 dose. Every receptor here comes from an adult who received the AZD1222 COVID-19 vaccine.

This chain connects TRBV5-1 to TRBJ1-1; TRBD1 might be the D (6 bases). The CDR3 is made up of 14 amino acids. Germline values: CDR1 SGHRS, CDR2 YFSETQ. Trimming removed 1 base at V and 1 base at J, with 8 bases between. The CDR3 reads CASSLSGQNTEAFF. The CDR3 DNA reads TGCGCCAGCAGCTTGTCGGGACAGAACACTGAAGCTTTCTTT. The variable domain in full, with the rest retrieved from reference TRBV5-1 and TRBJ1-1, is KAGVTQTPRYLIKTRGQQVTLSCSPISGHRSVSWYQQTPGQGLQFLFEYFSETQRNKGNFPGRFSGRQFSNSRSEMNVSTLELGDSALYLCASSLSGQNTEAFFGQGTRLTVV.

V gene TRBV5-1 combines with J gene TRBJ1-2; TRBD1 matches 7 bases. This CDR3 spans 13 amino acids. Trimming removed 4 bases from V and 0 bases from J; junction bases left unmatched: 0. Germline CDR1 reads SGHRS; CDR2 reads YFSETQ. The CDR3 region is CASSQGANYGYTF. The CDR3 DNA is TGCGCCAGCAGCCAGGGGGCTAACTATGGCTACACCTTC.

The chain links TRBV25-1 to TRBJ1-6; no clear D gene. The germline V and J ends were trimmed by 2 bases and 14 bases, with 13 bases remaining between them. CDR3 length equals 13 residues. Germline V CDR1 and CDR2: MGHDK, SYGVNS. For the CDR3, the DNA is TGTGCCAGCAGTGAACAAGCCCTAGGGACCCTCCACTTT. It translates to CASSEQALGTLHF.

The gene calls are TRBV10-3 and TRBJ1-2, with D perhaps TRBD1 (5 bases). This CDR3 comprises 15 residues. Germline V gives CDR1 ENHRY, CDR2 SYGVKD. V was cut by 3 bases and J by 4 bases, with 15 bases left in between. The CDR3 spells CAISDPGGITYGYTF. In DNA, the CDR3 is TGTGCCATCAGTGATCCGGGGGGAATCACCTATGGCTACACCTTC.

The rearrangement links TRBV18 to TRBJ1-2; 7 bases map to TRBD1. Germline CDR1 KGHSH, CDR2 LQKENI. The CDR3 length is 14 residues. V lost 3 bases, J lost 7 bases, and 8 bases stayed unmatched. CDR3 nucleotides: TGTGCCAGCTCACCCCCGGAGGGGGCAGGTGGCTACACCTTC. It yields the protein CASSPPEGAGGYTF.

The J gene is TRBJ2-6, the V gene TRBV7-9; the D gene could be TRBD1 or TRBD2 (5 bases each). The CDR3 has 17 residues. The V end was cut by 6 bases, the J end by 0 bases, with 15 bases between. Germline V gives CDR1 SEHNR, CDR2 FQNEAQ (reference sequence). As DNA, the CDR3 is TGTGCCAGCAGGGCTCCCGGGACGGACTCTGGGGCCAACGTCCTGACTTTC. Amino acid sequence: CASRAPGTDSGANVLTF. Drawing the rest from reference TRBV7-9 and TRBJ2-6, the complete variable domain is DTGVSQNPRHKITKRGQNVTFRCDPISEHNRLYWYRQTLGQGPEFLTYFQNEAQLEKSRLLSDRFSAERPKGSFSTLEIQRTEQGDSAMYLCASRAPGTDSGANVLTFGAGSRLTVL.

The chain recombines TRBV9 with TRBJ1-2, with a possible D match to TRBD1 (5 bases). This CDR3 spans 16 amino acids. V gave up 0 bases and J gave up 2 bases, with 14 bases separating them. CDR1 is SGDLS and CDR2 is YYNGEE in the germline V gene. CDR3 sequence: CASSVESRGENYGYTF. The CDR3 nucleotides are TGTGCCAGCAGCGTAGAATCCCGAGGGGAGAACTATGGCTACACCTTC.

The chain joins TRBV7-2 to TRBJ1-5; weak D call: TRBD1 (6 bases). V gave up 3 bases and J gave up 13 bases, with 16 bases separating them. CDR1 SGHTA and CDR2 FQGNSA come from the germline V gene. CDR3 length equals 13 residues. The CDR3 DNA is TGTGCCAGCAGCTTCGGAGGAACCGGGACACAGCATTTT. It is translated as CASSFGGTGTQHF.

The rearrangement uses TRBV11-2 and TRBJ2-2; D ambiguous. The germline V gene has CDR1 SGHAT and CDR2 FQNNGV. The CDR3 runs 14 residues. Trimming stripped 1 base from V and 0 bases from J, with 3 bases between. In DNA form, the CDR3 reads TGTGCCAGCAGCTTAGGGGCGAACACCGGGGAGCTGTTTTTT. Translated, it gives CASSLGANTGELFF.

In its sample, this clone was seen once. The J gene is TRBJ1-2, the V gene TRBV28; D not certain. This CDR3 region has 14 residues. Trimming pared 3 bases from V and 4 bases from J, leaving 12 bases between. The germline gives CDR1 MDHEN, CDR2 SYDVKM. The DNA of the CDR3 is TGTGCCAGCAGTTTTGGGGTAGTTGGCTATGGCTACACCTTC. This encodes CASSFGVVGYGYTF.

The chain combines TRBV6-6 with TRBJ2-4; 7 positions agree with TRBD1. This CDR3 has 14 residues. Germline loops: CDR1 MNHNY, CDR2 SVGAGI (reference sequence). J gave up 4 bases and V 6 bases, and 6 bases lay outside the gene matches. The CDR3 protein is CASSGPGGKNIQYF. The CDR3 DNA is TGTGCCAGCAGCGGCCCAGGGGGTAAAAACATTCAGTACTTC.

This chain connects TRBV6-6 to TRBJ1-2; weak D call: TRBD1 (6 bases). Trimming left V 5 bases short and J 1 base short, with 20 bases between. CDR1 is MNHNY, CDR2 SVGAGI, per germline (reference sequence). The CDR3 totals 17 residues. The CDR3 protein is CASSLPAYRDLNYGYTF. The CDR3 DNA reads TGTGCCAGCAGTCTCCCAGCTTACAGGGATCTTAACTATGGCTACACCTTC.

The J gene is TRBJ1-1, the V gene TRBV9; no reliable D call. Per germline, CDR1 SGDLS and CDR2 YYNGEE. The V and J ends lost 0 bases and 3 bases respectively, with 12 bases between them. The CDR3 contains 15 residues. The CDR3 spells CASSVDGGRDTEAFF. The CDR3 bases are TGTGCCAGCAGCGTAGACGGAGGGAGAGACACTGAAGCTTTCTTT. The full variable domain, completed using reference TRBV9 and TRBJ1-1, is DSGVTQTPKHLITATGQRVTLRCSPRSGDLSVYWYQQSLDQGLQFLIQYYNGEERAKGNILERFSAQQFPDLHSELNLSSLELGDSALYFCASSVDGGRDTEAFFGQGTRLTVV.

This clone was seen only once. J is TRBJ1-1 and V is TRBV19; no clear D gene. V shed 2 bases and J shed 0 bases, with 4 bases lying between them. Germline V lookup: CDR1 LNHDA, CDR2 SQIVND (reference sequence). The CDR3 is made up of 13 amino acids. The CDR3 DNA reads TGTGCCAGTAGTATATCGATGAACACTGAAGCTTTCTTT. The encoded protein is CASSISMNTEAFF.

This chain joins TRBV5-5 and TRBJ1-5; 7 nucleotides line up with TRBD1. Per the germline V gene, CDR1 is SGHKS and CDR2 is YYEKEE (reference sequence). This CDR3 contains 14 residues. The trim removed 4 bases at V and 4 bases at J, leaving 5 bases unmatched. The CDR3: CASSRDSLNQPQHF. CDR3 DNA: TGTGCCAGCAGCCGGGACAGCTTAAATCAGCCCCAGCATTTT.

This rearrangement joins TRBV20-1 to TRBJ1-2; a weak D match, TRBD1 (5 bases). The germline gives CDR1 DFQATT, CDR2 SNEGSKA (reference sequence). V was trimmed by 2 bases and J by 8 bases, leaving 9 bases between them. The CDR3 has 11 amino acids. CDR3 in amino acids: CSARQGGGYTF. In nucleotides, the CDR3 is TGCAGTGCTAGACAGGGAGGAGGCTACACCTTC.

The V gene is TRBV6-2 or TRBV6-3, the J gene TRBJ2-1; 11 bases line up with TRBD2. Unmatched junction bases numbered 15, after V lost 5 bases and J lost 9 bases. CDR3 length: 17 residues. CDR1 is MNHEY, CDR2 SVGEGT, per germline. Here the CDR3 reads CASSKGLAAILNAEQFF. The CDR3, as DNA: TGTGCCAGCAGTAAGGGACTAGCGGCCATTCTAAATGCTGAGCAGTTCTTC.

This clone was seen just once. The chain has TRBV4-1 and TRBJ2-7; unclear D gene. CDR3 length: 13 residues. V was shortened by 3 bases and J by 3 bases, with 9 bases between the two germline ends. Germline V gene data show CDR1 as MGHRA and CDR2 as YSYEKL. CDR3 sequence reads: CASSHLDGYEQYF. In nucleotides, the CDR3 is TGCGCCAGCAGCCACCTCGACGGCTACGAGCAGTACTTC.